Shown below are 9 T cell receptor beta chains from a single sample sequenced in a study of vaccination and CD4 T cells after COVID-19. Treatment indicated: approximately 9-day PBMC culture with coronavirus spike peptide pools or control peptides (ViraFEST assay). Collection of the unexposed donor's CD4+ T cells took place before the COVID-19 pandemic (2011-2018). With the Oncomine TCR Beta short-read assay, DNA from cultured CD4+ T cells was sequenced. Genomic DNA was extracted from cultured CD4+ T cells. Each CDR3 protein is one row after TCRdb ran MiXCR on the PCR reads. This table has about 8,100 distinct CDR3 sequences, about 31% appearing once. For these receptors, no antigen is known. Sequencing used CD4+ T cells from blood, cultured in vitro. These receptors came from a human donor in good health.

The chain uses TRBV19 and TRBJ2-5; D might be TRBD2 (5 bases). Per the germline V gene, CDR1 is LNHDA and CDR2 is SQIVND (reference sequence). There are 12 residues in the CDR3. V shed 9 bases and J shed 5 bases, with 13 bases lying between them. This CDR3 is CASSRRGETQYF. The CDR3 DNA reads as TGTGCCAGCTCGCGAAGAGGGGAGACCCAGTACTTC.

The sample holds a few counts of this clonotype. The rearrangement joins TRBV20-1 to TRBJ2-7; TRBD2 agrees at 8 bases. Germline V gene data show CDR1 as DFQATT and CDR2 as SNEGSKA (reference sequence). The V gene end was trimmed by 3 bases and the J gene end by 2 bases; junction bases not matched to a gene: 6. This CDR3 region has 14 residues. CDR3 loop: CSASRTSRPYEQYF. The DNA for the CDR3 is TGCAGTGCTAGTCGGACTAGCCGCCCCTACGAGCAGTACTTC.

The table lists this clonotype with a few counts. The chain couples TRBV7-3 to TRBJ1-6; D unresolved. The CDR3 has 13 residues. Germline lookup yields CDR1 SGHTA and CDR2 FQGTGA. V was clipped by 5 bases and J by 8 bases, with 10 bases between them. This CDR3 is CASSRSTDSPLHF. CDR3 nucleotides: TGTGCCAGCAGCCGATCCACTGATTCACCCCTCCACTTT.

This clonotype has just a few counts. The chain employs TRBV20-1 and TRBJ2-3, with TRBD2 identical over 10 bases. The length of the CDR3 is 13 residues. The V gene end was trimmed by 2 bases and the J gene end by 6 bases; junction bases not matched to a gene: 2. Germline CDR1 DFQATT, CDR2 SNEGSKA (reference sequence). CDR3 bases: TGCAGTGCTAGACTAGCGGGAGTGGATACGCAGTATTTT. Translated: CSARLAGVDTQYF.

This sequence joins TRBV28 and TRBJ2-5; the D is unclear. Trimming stripped 2 bases from V and 7 bases from J, with 11 bases between. This CDR3 has 13 residues. Germline lookup yields CDR1 MDHEN and CDR2 SYDVKM. CDR3 nucleotides: TGTGCCAGCAGTTTACCCGACTCGAGGACCCAGTACTTC. This translates into CASSLPDSRTQYF.

This clonotype counts as medium-sized. This chain uses TRBV6-1 with TRBJ1-2; 9 bases map to TRBD1. CDR1 is MNHNS and CDR2 is SASEGT in the germline V gene. CDR3 length: 14 amino acids. Losses at the gene ends were 5 bases for V and 8 bases for J; bases not matched to a gene: 9. The CDR3 spells CASSSRQGGRGYTF. In DNA form, the CDR3 reads TGTGCCAGCAGTAGCCGACAGGGGGGAAGGGGCTACACCTTC.

The genes are TRBV6-1 and TRBJ2-1; the match to TRBD2 covers 11 bases. The CDR3 consists of 13 residues. Germline V gene data show CDR1 as MNHNS and CDR2 as SASEGT. The junction had 4 bases not matched to a gene; V was cut back by 6 bases and J by 9 bases. The CDR3 DNA reads as TGTGCCAGCAGCCCTAGCGGGAGGCTTGAGCAGTTCTTC. This encodes CASSPSGRLEQFF.

The chain recombines TRBV28 with TRBJ1-2; 11 bases line up with TRBD1. Trimming at V came to 4 bases and at J to 13 bases, leaving 14 bases not matched to a gene. The CDR3 consists of 15 residues. Germline assignment: CDR1 MDHEN and CDR2 SYDVKM. CDR3 DNA: TGTGCCAGCAGTTCGTACGCGGGACAGGGGGGCTTCCGCACCTTC. Residues: CASSSYAGQGGFRTF.

The chain is built from TRBV6-1 and TRBJ2-7, with 11 bases matching TRBD1. V lost 5 bases and J lost 2; bases outside the gene matches: 5. Per germline, CDR1 MNHNS and CDR2 SASEGT. This CDR3 is built from 15 residues. The CDR3 spells CASSPGTGGAYEQYF. The CDR3 DNA follows: TGTGCCAGCAGTCCCGGGACAGGGGGGGCCTACGAGCAGTACTTC.